This T cell receptor beta chain appears in the sequencing data of a study of PD-L1 blockade in urothelial cancer (dated by TCRdb to 2016 to 2017). Regarding the complete study: All patients started therapy around 2014 and received atezolizumab 1,200 mg intravenously every 3 weeks. Pretreatment blood TCR-seq was available for under 35 patients, at least one posttreatment blood collection was obtained for roughly 24 patients, and tumor TCR-seq was available for roughly 24 patients. Patients had an ECOG performance status of 0 or 1 and had received between 0 and 3 prior chemotherapy regimens. About 85% of the roughly 30 patients were males with bladder-origin urothelial cancer, and about 65% of the roughly 30 reported a prior smoking history. Some ten patients reached durable clinical benefit, while fewer than 25 patients did not. Blood samples were analyzed 3 weeks after the start of treatment (second dose) and 6 weeks after the start of treatment. TCR sequencing covered pretreatment tumor samples and matched, serially collected peripheral blood taken before and after atezolizumab treatment. An exploratory multi-omic analysis was conducted of the somatic, immune and clinical correlates of response to PD-L1 blockade with atezolizumab in urothelial cancer. Blood samples gave a median of around 140,000 T cells and tens of thousands of unique TCRs, with a median clonality of roughly 0.081. In the same patients, pretreatment tumors underwent whole exome sequencing and RNA sequencing in addition to TCR sequencing. Durable clinical benefit meant progression-free survival longer than 6 months, and TCR features were also tested against progression-free and overall survival. Broad study findings and their caveats: A pretreatment peripheral blood TCR clonality below the median was linked to improved progression-free and overall survival. Among patients with durable benefit, tumor-associated TCR clones showed greater expansion in peripheral blood 3 weeks after treatment started (n ≈ 20, p = 0.022). Because the sample size was small (n of about 29) and many exploratory analyses were performed, the results are intended to be hypothesis-generating.

On this clone: Its binding antigen is unknown. Nothing much larger sits one base from this clone, and base qualities are not available.

The label giving this sample's time point can be read as: pretreatment peripheral blood. A total of some 30 patients with locally advanced or metastatic urothelial carcinoma, treated at Memorial Sloan Kettering on a trial protocol, made up the cohort. Peripheral blood mononuclear cells were collected from each patient pretreatment and during treatment, giving between 1 and 8 total time points per patient. The Qiagen DNeasy Blood extraction kit was used to purify genomic DNA from total PBMCs and tumor samples. PBMCs were collected pretreatment and during treatment, and were isolated and stored as previously described. Each PCR received spiked-in synthetic TCR analog templates so that absolute template abundance could be estimated from read counts. The immunoSEQ assay was used to amplify TCRbeta CDR3 regions from genomic DNA with bias-controlled V and J gene primers. Sequencing of rearranged TCRbeta segments was done at approximately 20X coverage. Regarding the original processing steps: Sequencing errors were corrected by clustering and CDR3s were annotated against IMGT to assign V, D and J genes. Downstream analyses used only productive TCRbeta rearrangements, leaving out any out-of-frame or stop-codon sequences. Clonality was calculated as one minus the Shannon entropy normalized by the log of the number of unique productive sequences. Clones differing between time points or between blood and tumor were identified using Fisher's exact test with Benjamini-Hochberg correction, with an adjusted p below 0.01 applied as the threshold. This immuneACCESS table, as held by TCRdb, lists in-frame sequences with V and J called but not all clones. Of the missing ones, under half trace to an unresolved V gene in checked studies; the others have no known cause. V, J and clone size were drawn from that table, and D and trimming were deduced from the DNA. This sample gives approximately 100,000 clones in total; around 90% of them show up just once. The leading ten clones occupy 0.85% to 1% of the sample.

The TCR originated in an elderly woman with urothelial cancer. Here the sequenced sample was PBMCs, taken around atezolizumab (anti-PD-L1) treatment.

The DNA is as follows: TGTGCCACCTCGGGACTCCTCATTAATGAAAAACTGTTTTTT. This translates into CATSGLLINEKLFF. This sequence uses TRBV19 and TRBJ1-4, with a weak D call of TRBD1 (5 bases match). V loses 10 bases, J loses 4 bases, and the germline ends lie 16 bases apart. Including the terminal cysteine and phenylalanine, the CDR3 comprises 14 residues. This entry keeps only the CDR3 DNA: 42 bases, framed from base 1. The germline V gene encodes CDR1 LNHDA and CDR2 SQIVND (reference sequence).